The entry that follows covers one T cell receptor beta chain sequence. TCRdb used MiXCR to reprocess the RT-PCR reads, holding one entry per CDR3 protein. The sample includes tens of thousands of distinct CDR3 sequences, about 30% of them seen just once. This entry belongs to a study of patients and donors after allogeneic stem cell transplantation. The CDR3 has 15 amino acids. V lost 1 base and J 0 bases, leaving 10 bases between the germline ends. Looked up from germline, CDR1 is SGDLS and CDR2 is YYNGEE. Sequenced: blood, either unsorted or a sorted T cell fraction (not recorded which). The clonotype comes from a human donor who was either an allogeneic HSCT recipient or a stem cell or donor lymphocyte infusion donor (not recorded which). It is not recorded whose cells these are; they may come from a transplant donor. The chain combines TRBV9 with TRBJ1-1; D may be TRBD1 (6 bases). DNA of the CDR3: TGTGCCAGCAGCGTAAGACAGGATATGAACACTGAAGCTTTCTTT. Its protein is CASSVRQDMNTEAFF.